A single sample is the source of the 20 T cell receptor beta chains below, sequenced in a study of blood T cell repertoires in COVID-19. Clones were read by immunoSEQ multiplex PCR, and TCRdb kept only the in-frame ones, dropping some. This sample has 300,000 to 350,000 clones, with roughly 87% found just once. The specimen sequenced was peripheral blood. The source is a woman aged 55-69 years with COVID-19, enrolled during active disease.

V usage is TRBV30 and J usage is TRBJ2-7, with D perhaps TRBD2 (6 bases). The CDR3 covers 14 residues. Germline values: CDR1 GTSNPN, CDR2 SVGIG (reference sequence). Trimming pared 2 bases from V and 4 bases from J, leaving 15 bases between. The CDR3 loop is CAWSIHGAGYEQYF. In nucleotides, the CDR3 is TGTGCCTGGAGTATCCACGGGGCGGGGTACGAGCAGTACTTC.

The genes are TRBV6-5 and TRBJ2-7; 7 bases agree with TRBD1. The V gene's germline CDR1 is MNHEY and CDR2 SVGAGI. The CDR3 has 15 amino acids. V lost 0 bases and J lost 3; bases outside the gene matches: 5. CDR3 region: CASSYSAQGLYEQYF. The CDR3 nucleotides are TGTGCCAGCAGTTACTCCGCACAGGGGCTCTACGAGCAGTACTTC.

CDR3 residues: CASSLSGHLKETQYF. The DNA for the CDR3 is TGTGCCAGCAGTTTATCCGGACATCTTAAAGAGACCCAGTACTTC. This chain links TRBV28 with TRBJ2-5, with a possible D match to TRBD1 (5 bases). The CDR3 totals 15 residues. CDR1 is MDHEN and CDR2 is SYDVKM in the germline V gene. The V and J ends lost 1 base and 3 bases respectively, with 12 bases between them.

V gene TRBV10-2 combines with J gene TRBJ1-2; weak D call: TRBD1 (6 bases). The CDR3 is made up of 15 amino acids. The V gene lost 0 bases and the J gene lost 2 bases, with 10 bases spanning the gap. Germline assignment: CDR1 WSHSY and CDR2 SAAADI. CDR3 DNA: TGCGCCAGCAGTGAGTCGGAGCAGGGGAACTATGGCTACACCTTC. Translating it yields CASSESEQGNYGYTF.

This clone was seen just once. The V call is TRBV12-3 or TRBV12-4, the J call TRBJ2-5; D might be TRBD1 (6 bases). With 6 bases removed from V and 4 bases from J, the gap between germline ends came to 12 bases. The CDR3 has 13 amino acids. CDR3: CASRNRVSETQYF. The CDR3 nucleotides are TGTGCCAGCAGAAACAGGGTTTCAGAGACCCAGTACTTC.

The V call is TRBV7-7, the J call TRBJ2-1, with 8 bases fitting TRBD2. V was pared by 0 bases and J by 4 bases, with 2 bases of the junction left unmatched. The CDR3 is made up of 15 amino acids. The germline gives CDR1 SSHAT, CDR2 FNYEAQ (reference sequence). The CDR3 loop is CASSLARGAYNEQFF. The CDR3 coding sequence is TGTGCCAGCAGCTTAGCGCGGGGGGCTTACAATGAGCAGTTCTTC.

V is TRBV27 and J is TRBJ1-6; no reliable D call. Germline lookup yields CDR1 MNHEY and CDR2 SMNVEV (reference sequence). The CDR3 extends over 13 amino acids. Trimming cost V 5 bases and J 0 bases, with 2 bases left between them. The CDR3 reads CASSRSYNSPLHF. Here the CDR3 DNA reads TGTGCCAGCAGTCGCTCCTATAATTCACCCCTCCACTTT.

V gene TRBV21-1 combines with J gene TRBJ1-2; TRBD1 is the table's D call and was not checked against the DNA. TRBV21-1 is assigned pseudogene status. The CDR3 contains 14 residues. The CDR3 loop is CASSMGTGGDGYTF. DNA of the CDR3: TGTGCCAGCAGCATGGGGACAGGGGGCGATGGCTACACCTTC.

The V call is TRBV27, the J call TRBJ1-5; no clear D gene. Trimming left V 5 bases short and J 6 bases short, with 23 bases between. The CDR3 is made up of 17 amino acids. The V gene's germline CDR1 is MNHEY and CDR2 SMNVEV (reference sequence). The CDR3 sequence: CASSPRRAGYAGQPQHF. The CDR3 nucleotides are TGTGCCAGCAGTCCCCGTCGGGCGGGATATGCGGGTCAGCCCCAGCATTTT.

On this clone itself: Other nucleotide sequences in the sample specify the same CDR3. This chain links TRBV5-1 with TRBJ1-5; perhaps TRBD1 as D (5 bases). Trimming left V 0 bases short and J 4 bases short, with 8 bases between. The length of the CDR3 is 14 residues. From germline, CDR1 is SGHRS and CDR2 YFSETQ. The CDR3 protein is CASSLEGSNQPQHF. Here the CDR3 DNA reads TGCGCCAGCAGCTTGGAGGGGTCGAATCAGCCCCAGCATTTT.

The chain links TRBV15 to TRBJ1-2, with 10 bases lining up with TRBD1. Trimming took 0 bases from V and 5 from J; bases not matched to a gene: 0. CDR3 length: 14 residues. The germline CDR1 and CDR2 sequences are LNHNV and YYDKDF (reference sequence). In DNA form, the CDR3 reads TGTGCCACCAGCAGAGAGGGACAGGGGTATGGCTACACCTTC. This encodes CATSREGQGYGYTF. The full variable domain, with the rest looked up from reference TRBV15 and TRBJ1-2, is DAMVIQNPRYQVTQFGKPVTLSCSQTLNHNVMYWYQQKSSQAPKLLFHYYDKDFNNEADTPDNFQSRRPNTSFCFLDIRSPGLGDTAMYLCATSREGQGYGYTFGSGTRLTVV.

The chain couples TRBV15 to TRBJ1-3; possibly TRBD1 for D (5 bases). Trimming left V 0 bases short and J 10 bases short, with 10 bases between. The CDR3 has 13 amino acids. Germline V gives CDR1 LNHNV, CDR2 YYDKDF (reference sequence). The CDR3 nucleotides are TGTGCCACCAGCAGAGAAGGGGCAGGGACCATATATTTT. It specifies CATSREGAGTIYF.

This chain links TRBV19 with TRBJ2-1; TRBD2 matches at 8 bases. Trimming at V came to 5 bases and at J to 0 bases, leaving 9 bases not matched to a gene. Looked up from germline, CDR1 is LNHDA and CDR2 is SQIVND (reference sequence). The CDR3 has 17 residues. The CDR3 reads CASSVGSGVSSYNEQFF. The CDR3 region has the DNA TGTGCCAGTAGTGTAGGTAGCGGGGTTAGCTCCTACAATGAGCAGTTCTTC.

This chain joins TRBV14 and TRBJ1-1; D is uncertain. The CDR3 has 14 amino acids. Trimming pared 0 bases from V and 4 bases from J, leaving 9 bases between. Germline CDR1 and CDR2: SGHDN and FVKESK. CDR3 sequence reads: CASSQDSGVTEAFF. The CDR3, as DNA: TGTGCCAGCAGCCAAGATAGCGGGGTCACTGAAGCTTTCTTT.

The chain uses TRBV6-2 or TRBV6-3 and TRBJ2-3; 7 nucleotides align to TRBD1. Trimming at V came to 6 bases and at J to 3 bases, leaving 9 bases not matched to a gene. Germline V gene sequence: CDR1 MNHEY, CDR2 SVGEGT. This CDR3 has 15 residues. The CDR3 spells CASSRPGTDTDTQYF. The CDR3, as DNA: TGTGCCAGCAGCCGTCCCGGGACAGATACAGATACGCAGTATTTT.

The chain links TRBV6-2 or TRBV6-3 to TRBJ1-2; the D is unclear. The CDR3 totals 13 residues. Looked up from germline, CDR1 is MNHEY and CDR2 is SVGEGT. V shed 5 bases and J shed 8 bases, with 15 bases lying between them. CDR3 nucleotides: TGTGCCAGCAGTGTGTCGTATGGAGCGGGCTACACCTTC. This codes for CASSVSYGAGYTF.

The genes are TRBV11-2 and TRBJ2-3; the match to TRBD2 covers 8 bases. CDR3 length: 15 residues. Germline V gene lookup returns CDR1 SGHAT and CDR2 FQNNGV. The V gene end was trimmed by 2 bases and the J gene end by 4 bases; junction bases not matched to a gene: 5. The CDR3: CASSLRGLAPDTQYF. Written as DNA, the CDR3 is TGTGCCAGCAGCTTACGTGGACTAGCTCCAGATACGCAGTATTTT.

The chain employs TRBV11-2 and TRBJ1-1; 7 bases fit TRBD1. The CDR3 spans 15 residues. Losses at the gene ends were 4 bases for V and 3 bases for J; bases not matched to a gene: 8. Germline V CDR1 and CDR2: SGHAT, FQNNGV. Here the CDR3 DNA reads TGTGCCAGCAGCTCCTACAGGGGTGGGGACACTGAAGCTTTCTTT. Translation: CASSSYRGGDTEAFF. The variable domain in full, completed from reference TRBV11-2 and TRBJ1-1, reads EAGVAQSPRYKIIEKRQSVAFWCNPISGHATLYWYQQILGQGPKLLIQFQNNGVVDDSQLPKDRFSAERLKGVDSTLKIQPAKLEDSAVYLCASSSYRGGDTEAFFGQGTRLTVV.

The chain recombines TRBV11-2 with TRBJ1-2, with a tentative D call TRBD1 (5 bases). CDR1 and CDR2 from the germline V gene are SGHAT and FQNNGV. The CDR3 is 12 amino acids. The V end lost 0 bases, the J end lost 14 bases, and 13 bases lay between the germline ends. The CDR3 DNA reads TGTGCCAGCAGCTTAGATTACCAGGGTGGAACCTTC. This gives the protein CASSLDYQGGTF. The whole variable domain, filled in from reference TRBV11-2 and TRBJ1-2, reads EAGVAQSPRYKIIEKRQSVAFWCNPISGHATLYWYQQILGQGPKLLIQFQNNGVVDDSQLPKDRFSAERLKGVDSTLKIQPAKLEDSAVYLCASSLDYQGGTFGSGTRLTVV.

V is TRBV9 and J is TRBJ2-7, with TRBD2 matching 8 bases. V lost 3 bases, J lost 7 bases, and 12 bases stayed unmatched. This CDR3 comprises 15 residues. CDR1 is SGDLS and CDR2 is YYNGEE in the germline V gene. Written as DNA, the CDR3 is TGTGCCAGCAGCGGCAACGTAGCGGGGCCCGGGGAGCAGTACTTC. Translation: CASSGNVAGPGEQYF. The variable domain in full, completed from reference TRBV9 and TRBJ2-7, reads DSGVTQTPKHLITATGQRVTLRCSPRSGDLSVYWYQQSLDQGLQFLIQYYNGEERAKGNILERFSAQQFPDLHSELNLSSLELGDSALYFCASSGNVAGPGEQYFGPGTRLTVT.